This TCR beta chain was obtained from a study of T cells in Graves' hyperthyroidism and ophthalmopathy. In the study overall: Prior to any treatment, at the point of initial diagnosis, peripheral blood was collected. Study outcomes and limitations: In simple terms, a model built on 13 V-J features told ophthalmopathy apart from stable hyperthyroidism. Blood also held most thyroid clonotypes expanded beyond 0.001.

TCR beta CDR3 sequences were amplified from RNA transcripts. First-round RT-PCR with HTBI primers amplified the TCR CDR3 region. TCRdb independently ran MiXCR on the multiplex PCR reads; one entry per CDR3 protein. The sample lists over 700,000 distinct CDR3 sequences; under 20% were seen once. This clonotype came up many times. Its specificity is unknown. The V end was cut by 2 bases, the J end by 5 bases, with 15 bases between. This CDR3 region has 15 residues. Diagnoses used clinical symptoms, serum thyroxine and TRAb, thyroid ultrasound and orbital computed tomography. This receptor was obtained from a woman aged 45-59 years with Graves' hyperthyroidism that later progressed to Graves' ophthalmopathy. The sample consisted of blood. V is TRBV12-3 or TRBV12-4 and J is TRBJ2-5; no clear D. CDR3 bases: TGTGCCAGCAGTTTACCCTACAAGGCCTTGGAGACCCAGTACTTC. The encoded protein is CASSLPYKALETQYF.